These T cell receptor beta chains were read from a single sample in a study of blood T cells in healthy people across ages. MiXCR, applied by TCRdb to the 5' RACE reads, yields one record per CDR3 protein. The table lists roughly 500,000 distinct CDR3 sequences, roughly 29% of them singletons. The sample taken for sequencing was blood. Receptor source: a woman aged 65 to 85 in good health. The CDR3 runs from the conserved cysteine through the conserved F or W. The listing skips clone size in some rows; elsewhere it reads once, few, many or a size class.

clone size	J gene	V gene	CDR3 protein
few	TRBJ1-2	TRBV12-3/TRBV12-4	CTSSLGAGGYGYTF
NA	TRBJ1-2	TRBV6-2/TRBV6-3	CASSVSFISGYTF
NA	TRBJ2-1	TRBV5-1	CASRINRDRQLNEQFF
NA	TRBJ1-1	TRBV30	CAWSVGTEAFF
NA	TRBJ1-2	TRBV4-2	CASSQEQATYGYTF
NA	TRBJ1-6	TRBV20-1	CSASSRGIGQSPLHF
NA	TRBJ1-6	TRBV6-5	CASSPQENSPLHF
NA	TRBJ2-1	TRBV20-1	CSSRLAGPLNEQFF
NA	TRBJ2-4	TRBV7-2	CASSPLTSFGVFAKNIQYF
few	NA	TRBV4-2	CASSQVSSNEQFF
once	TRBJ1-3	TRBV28	CASRSGQGALDTIYF
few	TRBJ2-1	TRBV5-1	CASSRGGGAYNNNEQFF
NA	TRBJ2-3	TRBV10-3	CAISHKAGGHTDTQYF
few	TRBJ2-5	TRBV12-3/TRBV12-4	CASSSWVGGQETQYF
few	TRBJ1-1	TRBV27	CASGILGPGDTEAFF
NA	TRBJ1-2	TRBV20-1	CSARQNPFYGYTF
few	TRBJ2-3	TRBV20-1	CSASLSDGSDTQYF
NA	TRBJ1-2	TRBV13	CASSLRLGTLYGYTF
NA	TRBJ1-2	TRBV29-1	CSVPPEGNYGYTF
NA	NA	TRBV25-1	CASSELGTGERETQYF
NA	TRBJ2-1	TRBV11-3	CASSPRAPNEQFF
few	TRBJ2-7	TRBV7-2	CASSLRVTGDYEQYF
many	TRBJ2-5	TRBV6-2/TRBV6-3	CASSFHQETQYF